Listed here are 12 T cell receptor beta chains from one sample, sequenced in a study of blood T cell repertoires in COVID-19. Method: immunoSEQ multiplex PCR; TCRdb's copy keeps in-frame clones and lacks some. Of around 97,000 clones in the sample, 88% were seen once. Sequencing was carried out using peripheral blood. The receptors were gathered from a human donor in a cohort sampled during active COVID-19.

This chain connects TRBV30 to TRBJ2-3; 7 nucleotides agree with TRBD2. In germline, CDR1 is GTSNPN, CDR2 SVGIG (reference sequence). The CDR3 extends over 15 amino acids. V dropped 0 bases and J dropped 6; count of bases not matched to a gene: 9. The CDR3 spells CAWSVGGRWVDTQYF. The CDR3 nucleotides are TGTGCCTGGAGTGTAGGCGGGAGATGGGTGGATACGCAGTATTTT.

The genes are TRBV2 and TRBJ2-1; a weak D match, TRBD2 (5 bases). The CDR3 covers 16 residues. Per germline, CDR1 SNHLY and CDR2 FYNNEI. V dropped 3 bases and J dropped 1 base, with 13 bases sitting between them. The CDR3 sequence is CASSDLALTSYNEQFF. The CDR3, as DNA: TGTGCCAGCAGTGACCTAGCACTTACTTCCTACAATGAGCAGTTCTTC.

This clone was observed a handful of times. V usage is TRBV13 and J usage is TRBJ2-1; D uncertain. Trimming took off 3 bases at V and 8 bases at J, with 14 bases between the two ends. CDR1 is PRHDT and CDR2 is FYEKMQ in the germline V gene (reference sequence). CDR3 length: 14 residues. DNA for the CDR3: TGTGCCAGCAGCTTCCAGACCACCAGCGATGAGCAGTTCTTC. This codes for CASSFQTTSDEQFF.

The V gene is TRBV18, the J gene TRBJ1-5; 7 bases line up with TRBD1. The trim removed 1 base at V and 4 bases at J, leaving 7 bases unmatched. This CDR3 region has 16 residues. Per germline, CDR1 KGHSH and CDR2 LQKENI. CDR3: CASSPLGDRTNQPQHF. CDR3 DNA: TGTGCCAGCTCACCACTGGGGGACAGAACTAATCAGCCCCAGCATTTT.

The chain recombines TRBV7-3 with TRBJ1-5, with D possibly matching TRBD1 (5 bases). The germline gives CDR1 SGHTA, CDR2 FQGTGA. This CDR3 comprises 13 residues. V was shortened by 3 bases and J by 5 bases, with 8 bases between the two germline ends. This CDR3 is CASSFGGDQPQHF. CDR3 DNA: TGTGCCAGCAGCTTCGGGGGGGATCAGCCCCAGCATTTT.

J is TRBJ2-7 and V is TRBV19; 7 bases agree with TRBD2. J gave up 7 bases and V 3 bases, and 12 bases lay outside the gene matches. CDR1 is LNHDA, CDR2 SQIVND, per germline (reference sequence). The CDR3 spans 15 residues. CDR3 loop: CASSIRAGPREEQYF. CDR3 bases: TGTGCCAGTAGTATCAGAGCGGGGCCCCGGGAAGAGCAGTACTTC.

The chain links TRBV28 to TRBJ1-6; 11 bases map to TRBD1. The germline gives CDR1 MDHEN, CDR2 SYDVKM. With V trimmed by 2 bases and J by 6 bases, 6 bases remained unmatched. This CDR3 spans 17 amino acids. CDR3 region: CASSLLLGQGVNSPLHF. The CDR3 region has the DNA TGTGCCAGCAGTTTACTTCTGGGACAGGGGGTTAATTCACCCCTCCACTTT.

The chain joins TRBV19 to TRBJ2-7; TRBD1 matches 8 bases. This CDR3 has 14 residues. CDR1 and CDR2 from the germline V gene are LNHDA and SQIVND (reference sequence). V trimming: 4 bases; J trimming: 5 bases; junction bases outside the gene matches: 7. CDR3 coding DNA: TGTGCCAGTAGTACGGACAGGGCGAGAAACGAGCAGTACTTC. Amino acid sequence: CASSTDRARNEQYF. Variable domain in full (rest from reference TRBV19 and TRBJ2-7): DGGITQSPKYLFRKEGQNVTLSCEQNLNHDAMYWYRQDPGQGLRLIYYSQIVNDFQKGDIAEGYSVSREKKESFPLTVTSAQKNPTAFYLCASSTDRARNEQYFGPGTRLTVT.

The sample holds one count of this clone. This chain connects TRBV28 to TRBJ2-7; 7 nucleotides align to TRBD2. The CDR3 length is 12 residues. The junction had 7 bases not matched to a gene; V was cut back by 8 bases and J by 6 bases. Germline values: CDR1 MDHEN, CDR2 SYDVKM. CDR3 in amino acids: CASGGSRGEQYF. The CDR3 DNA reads TGTGCCAGCGGCGGGAGTCGAGGCGAGCAGTACTTC.

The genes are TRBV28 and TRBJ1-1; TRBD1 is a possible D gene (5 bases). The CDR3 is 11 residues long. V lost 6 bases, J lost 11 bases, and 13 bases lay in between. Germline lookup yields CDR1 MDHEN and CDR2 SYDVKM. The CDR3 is CASRDTLSAFF. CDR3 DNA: TGTGCCAGCAGGGACACGCTCTCGGCTTTCTTT.

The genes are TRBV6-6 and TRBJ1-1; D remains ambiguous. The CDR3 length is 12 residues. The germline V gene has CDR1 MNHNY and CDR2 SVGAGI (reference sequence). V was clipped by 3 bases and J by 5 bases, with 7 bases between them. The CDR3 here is CASSYRDTEAFF. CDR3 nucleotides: TGTGCCAGCAGTTATCGGGATACTGAAGCTTTCTTT.

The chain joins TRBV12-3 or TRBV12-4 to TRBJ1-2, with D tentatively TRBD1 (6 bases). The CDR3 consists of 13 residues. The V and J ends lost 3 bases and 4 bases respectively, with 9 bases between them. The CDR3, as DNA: TGTGCCAGCAGTTTGGGCAGGGGCTATGGCTACACCTTC. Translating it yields CASSLGRGYGYTF.